This T cell receptor beta chain was captured by sequencing in a study of vaccination and CD4 T cells after COVID-19 (dated by TCRdb to between 2021 and 2023). About the full investigation: SARS-CoV-2 positivity had been established in the convalescent patients by nasal swab PCR, and mild disease was recorded in nine of these patients and severe disease in one. Post-COVID blood samples were collected from convalescent patients a median of roughly 100 days after diagnosis, with a range of roughly 35 to 180 days. The convalescent cohort included six males and four females, with two Hispanic individuals, seven Caucasians, two Asians and one multiracial person. Post-vaccine blood samples were taken a median of 72 days after the second vaccine dose, with a range of 14 to 241 days. Each participant got two doses of either the Pfizer-BioNTech BNT162b2 vaccine (n=8) or the Moderna mRNA-1273 vaccine (n=2). The cultures were stimulated with overlapping spike peptide pools from SARS-CoV-2 and from the common cold coronaviruses HCoV-NL63, HCoV-OC43 and HCoV-229E. In ten to eleven COVID-19 convalescent patients and a handful of infection-naive healthy vaccine recipients, the spike-specific CD4+ TCR repertoire before mRNA vaccination was compared with the repertoire after mRNA vaccination. Control cultures used a CEFX viral epitope pool as positive control, an HIV-1 Nef peptide pool as negative control, or no peptide. Here is what the overall study found, with its caveats: Of the vaccine-specific clones in convalescent patients, 304 of 307, or nearly all, reacted only to SARS-CoV-2 spike and did not cross-react with common cold coronaviruses. An increase in the median number of SARS-CoV-2-reactive clonotypes from more than 20 after infection to roughly 36 after vaccination was observed, but the change was not found to be significant. Among the post-vaccine SARS-CoV-2-reactive clones in convalescent patients, a median approximately 86% showed up only after vaccination, which suggests vaccine-specific priming. Relatively few convalescent patients were included in the study, and early timepoints after natural infection were not analyzed.

The library was produced with PCR. DNA from cultured CD4+ T cells underwent TCR sequencing with the Oncomine TCR Beta short-read assay at the Johns Hopkins FTIC core. The QIAamp micro DNA kit was used to extract genomic DNA from the cultured CD4+ T cells. The Oncomine TCR Beta libraries from cultured CD4+ T cells were pooled using unique dual indexes and then sequenced on an Illumina iSeq 100. In the authors' own workflow: Non-productive sequences were removed, and CDR3s not starting with C, not ending with F or W, or shorter than 7 amino acids were discarded. Antigen-specific clonotypes were identified using the MANAFEST web application through comparison of peptide-stimulated wells with reference and other culture wells. For a clone to be called positive, the clone needed an FDR below 0.05, an odds ratio above 5, and a productive frequency above 0.1% in at least two of three replicate wells. Clonotypes that were significantly expanded in both SARS-CoV-2 spike wells and at least one common cold coronavirus spike condition were defined as cross-reactive. Using R version 3.6.1, CDR3 homology was evaluated through Levenshtein distances (stringdist) along with unrooted phylogenetic trees (ape). In-frame beta chains were kept once TCRdb had trimmed the public reads at Q25 with fastp and called clones with MiXCR. Each CDR3 protein appears once, grouped with its most common genes and DNA. For this entry, the V and J calls and clone size follow TCRdb and not the study's own pipeline. The sample contains about 20,000 distinct CDR3 sequences, about 50% of them found a single time. The ten largest make up around 7% of the sample.

Taken with the paper, the label for treatment or condition translates to: roughly ten-day PBMC culture with coronavirus spike peptide pools or control peptides (ViraFEST assay). To expand antigen-specific T cells with peptide pools and then pick out the expanded clonotypes through TCR sequencing, the study relied on the ViraFEST assay. The convalescent patients' positive SARS-CoV-2 PCR tests fell between March and December 2020, which was before the Alpha, Beta and Delta variants emerged in the United States. Each well held two million PBMCs cultured with approximately 10 ug/ml peptide pools in IMDM containing roughly 4.7% human AB serum and roughly 9 IU/ml IL-2. On days 3 and 7, half of the culture medium was replaced with fresh IL-2-containing medium. After around 11 days of culture, CD4+ T cells were isolated by negative selection using the EasySep CD4+ T cell isolation kit. Ficoll-Paque Plus gradient centrifugation was used to isolate PBMCs from whole blood, and the isolated PBMCs were then either used fresh or cryopreserved at -140C. Each culture condition was generally run in triplicate wells.

As for this clonotype: This receptor's antigen is unknown. There are no base qualities to consult, and no much larger clone falls within one base.

The sample consisted of CD4+ T cells from blood, cultured in vitro. This clonotype originated in a human donor who had recovered from COVID-19.

DNA sequence: TGTGCCAGCAGCGGGGTCTATAGCAATCAGCCCCAGCATTTT. Its amino acids are CASSGVYSNQPQHF. The rearrangement joined TRBV7-9 to TRBJ1-5, with an unclear D gene assignment. In the germline V gene (reference sequence), CDR1 corresponds to SEHNR and CDR2 to FQNEAQ. Counted from cysteine to phenylalanine, this CDR3 has 14 amino acids. Solely the CDR3 DNA is kept, with 42 bases framed from the first base. Trimming costs V 5 bases and J 0 bases, and their ends lie 8 bases apart.